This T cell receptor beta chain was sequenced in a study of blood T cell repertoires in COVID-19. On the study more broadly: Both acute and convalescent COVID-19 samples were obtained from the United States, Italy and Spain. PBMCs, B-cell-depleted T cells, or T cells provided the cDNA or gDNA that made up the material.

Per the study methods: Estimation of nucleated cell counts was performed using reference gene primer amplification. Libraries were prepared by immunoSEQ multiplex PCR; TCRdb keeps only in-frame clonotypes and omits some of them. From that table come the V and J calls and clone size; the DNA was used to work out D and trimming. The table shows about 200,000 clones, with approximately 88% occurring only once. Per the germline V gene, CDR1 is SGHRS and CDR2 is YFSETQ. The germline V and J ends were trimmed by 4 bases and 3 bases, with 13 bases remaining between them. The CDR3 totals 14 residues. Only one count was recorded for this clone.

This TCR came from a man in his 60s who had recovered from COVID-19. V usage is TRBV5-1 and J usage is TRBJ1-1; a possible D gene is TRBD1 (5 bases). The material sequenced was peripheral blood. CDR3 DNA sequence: TGCGCCAGCAGCCGCACATGGGGGGACACTGAAGCTTTCTTT. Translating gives CASSRTWGDTEAFF. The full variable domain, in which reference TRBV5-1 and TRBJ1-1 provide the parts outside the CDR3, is KAGVTQTPRYLIKTRGQQVTLSCSPISGHRSVSWYQQTPGQGLQFLFEYFSETQRNKGNFPGRFSGRQFSNSRSEMNVSTLELGDSALYLCASSRTWGDTEAFFGQGTRLTVV.